This T cell receptor (beta chain) was recorded in a study of cytomegalovirus exposure and HLA in healthy donors. Regarding the study as a whole: CMV antigen specificity was confirmed in vitro for three CMV-associated chains. Most sequenced TCRs were rare (though some public TCRs occurred in many donors).

In this sample, this clone turned up once. Its antigen is as yet unknown. Germline trimming cut 7 bases from V and 0 bases from J; bases unmatched to any gene: 13. The CDR3 contains 18 residues. Germline CDR1 reads MGHRA; CDR2 reads YSYEKL. A multiplex PCR was run with 60 Vbeta primers and 13 Jbeta primers. Clones were read by immunoSEQ multiplex PCR, and TCRdb kept only the in-frame ones, dropping some. The table lists 210,000 or so clones, around 80% of them singletons, with about 0.58% in the top ten. The clonotype comes from a woman aged 35 to 49 in good health and CMV-seronegative. Sequencing was performed on PBMCs. The rearrangement uses TRBV4-1 and TRBJ1-3, with 9 bases that match TRBD1. CDR3 sequence reads: CASTPGQGPRDSGNTIYF. CDR3 in DNA: TGCGCCAGCACCCCGGGACAGGGCCCCCGGGACTCTGGAAACACCATATATTTT.